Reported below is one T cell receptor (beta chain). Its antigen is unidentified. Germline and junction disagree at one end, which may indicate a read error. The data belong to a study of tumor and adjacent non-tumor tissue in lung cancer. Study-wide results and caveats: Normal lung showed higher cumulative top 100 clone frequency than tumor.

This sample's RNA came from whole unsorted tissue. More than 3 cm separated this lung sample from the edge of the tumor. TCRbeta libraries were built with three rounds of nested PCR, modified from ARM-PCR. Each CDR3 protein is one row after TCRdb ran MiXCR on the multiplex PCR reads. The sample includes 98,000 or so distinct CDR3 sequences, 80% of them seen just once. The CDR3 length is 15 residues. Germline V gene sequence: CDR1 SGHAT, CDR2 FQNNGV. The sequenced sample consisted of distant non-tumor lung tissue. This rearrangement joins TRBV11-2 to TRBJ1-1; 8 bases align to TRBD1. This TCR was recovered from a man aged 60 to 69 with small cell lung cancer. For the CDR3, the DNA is TGTACCAGTAGCTTAGTAACAGGGGGGTACACTGAAGCTTTCTTT. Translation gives CTSSLVTGGYTEAFF.